What follows are 3 T cell receptor beta chains derived from one specimen sequenced in a study of regulatory dendritic cells for organ transplantation. Sequencing used immunoSEQ multiplex PCR; TCRdb keeps in-frame clones, though not all of them. The sample holds 30,000 to 35,000 clones; less than 90% are singletons and the top ten take more than 0.055%. Sequencing was performed on naive CD4+ T cells from blood. This sample's subset: CD45RA+ naive T cells. Receptors originate from a human donor in good health.

The chain joins TRBV2 to TRBJ2-2; possible D gene TRBD2, 5 bases. CDR1 and CDR2 (germline): SNHLY, FYNNEI. V was trimmed by 4 bases and J by 6 bases, leaving 12 bases between them. The CDR3 sequence is 14 residues long. The CDR3 region has the DNA TGTGCCAGCAGTGTCGAGGGTTCGGCCGGGGAGCTGTTTTTT. As protein: CASSVEGSAGELFF.

This chain joins TRBV7-2 and TRBJ2-7, with a possible D match to TRBD2 (6 bases). Germline V CDR1 and CDR2: SGHTA, FQGNSA. V lost 7 bases and J lost 4, with 17 bases in between. The CDR3 length is 14 residues. The CDR3 DNA is TGTGCCAGCATCAAGACGGAGGGGTTGTACGAGCAGTACTTC. This sequence encodes CASIKTEGLYEQYF. Full variable domain (remainder filled in from reference TRBV7-2 and TRBJ2-7): GAGVSQSPSNKVTEKGKDVELRCDPISGHTALYWYRQSLGQGLEFLIYFQGNSAPDKSGLPSDRFSAERTGGSVSTLTIQRTQQEDSAVYLCASIKTEGLYEQYFGPGTRLTVT.

V usage is TRBV6-5 and J usage is TRBJ1-4; weak D call: TRBD1 (5 bases). Germline values: CDR1 MNHEY, CDR2 SVGAGI. The CDR3 is 15 residues long. V lost 7 bases and J 5 bases, leaving 17 bases between the germline ends. The CDR3 DNA reads TGTGCCAGCAACGCCGGCGGGACGGTAAATGAAAAACTGTTTTTT. It translates to CASNAGGTVNEKLFF.